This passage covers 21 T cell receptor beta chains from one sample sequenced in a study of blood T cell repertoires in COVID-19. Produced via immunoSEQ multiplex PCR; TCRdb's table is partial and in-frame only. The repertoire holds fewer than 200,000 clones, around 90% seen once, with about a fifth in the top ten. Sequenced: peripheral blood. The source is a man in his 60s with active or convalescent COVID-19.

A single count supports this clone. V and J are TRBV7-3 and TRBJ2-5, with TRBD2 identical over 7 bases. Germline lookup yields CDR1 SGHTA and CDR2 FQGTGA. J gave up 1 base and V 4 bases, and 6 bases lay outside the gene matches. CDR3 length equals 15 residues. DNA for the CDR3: TGTGCCAGCAGCTCCCAGCGGGGACCCCAAGAGACCCAGTACTTC. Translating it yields CASSSQRGPQETQYF.

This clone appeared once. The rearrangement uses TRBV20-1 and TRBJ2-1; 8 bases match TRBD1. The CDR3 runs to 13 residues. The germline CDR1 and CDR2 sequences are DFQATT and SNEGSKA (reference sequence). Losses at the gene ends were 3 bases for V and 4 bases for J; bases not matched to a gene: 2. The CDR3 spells CSASRDRYNEQFF. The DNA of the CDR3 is TGCAGTGCTAGTAGGGACAGGTACAATGAGCAGTTCTTC.

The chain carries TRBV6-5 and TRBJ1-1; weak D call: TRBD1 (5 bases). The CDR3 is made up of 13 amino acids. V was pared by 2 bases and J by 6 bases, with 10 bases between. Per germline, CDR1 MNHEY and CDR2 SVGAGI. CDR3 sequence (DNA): TGTGCCAGCAGTTACAGGGGTCGGGCTGAAGCTTTCTTT. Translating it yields CASSYRGRAEAFF.

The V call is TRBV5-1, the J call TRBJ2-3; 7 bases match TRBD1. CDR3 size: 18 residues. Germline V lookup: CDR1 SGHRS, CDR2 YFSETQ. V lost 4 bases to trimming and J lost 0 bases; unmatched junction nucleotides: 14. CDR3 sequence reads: CASSRGQRIPSSTDTQYF. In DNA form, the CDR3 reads TGCGCCAGCAGCAGGGGACAGAGGATTCCTTCTAGCACAGATACGCAGTATTTT.

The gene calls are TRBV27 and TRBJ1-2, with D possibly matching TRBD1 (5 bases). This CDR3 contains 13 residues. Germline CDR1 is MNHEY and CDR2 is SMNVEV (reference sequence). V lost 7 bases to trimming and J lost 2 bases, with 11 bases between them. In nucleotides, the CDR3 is TGTGCCAGCAAGGCAGGGTCCAACTATGGCTACACCTTC. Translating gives CASKAGSNYGYTF.

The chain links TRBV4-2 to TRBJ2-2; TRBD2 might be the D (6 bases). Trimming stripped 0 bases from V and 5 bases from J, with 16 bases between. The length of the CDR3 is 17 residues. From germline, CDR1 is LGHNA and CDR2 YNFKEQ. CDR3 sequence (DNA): TGTGCCAGCAGCCAAGAGGTCCGGGGGACTTCGACCGGGGAGCTGTTTTTT. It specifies CASSQEVRGTSTGELFF.

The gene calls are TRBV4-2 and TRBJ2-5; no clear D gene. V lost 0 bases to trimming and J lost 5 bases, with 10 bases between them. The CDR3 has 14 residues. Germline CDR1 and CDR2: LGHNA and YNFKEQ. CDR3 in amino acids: CASSQDQVQETQYF. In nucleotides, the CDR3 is TGTGCCAGCAGCCAAGATCAGGTGCAGGAGACCCAGTACTTC.

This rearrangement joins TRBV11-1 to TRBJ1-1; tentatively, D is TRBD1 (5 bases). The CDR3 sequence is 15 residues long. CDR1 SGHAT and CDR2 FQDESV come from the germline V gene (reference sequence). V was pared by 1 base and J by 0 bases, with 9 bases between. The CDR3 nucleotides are TGTGCCAGCAGCTTAGGACAGTCCATGAACACTGAAGCTTTCTTT. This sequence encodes CASSLGQSMNTEAFF.

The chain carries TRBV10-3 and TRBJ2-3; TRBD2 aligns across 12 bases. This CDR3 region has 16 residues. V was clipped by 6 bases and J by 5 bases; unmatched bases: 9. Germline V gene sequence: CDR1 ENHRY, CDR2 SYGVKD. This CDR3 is CAISERTSGAGDTQYF. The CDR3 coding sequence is TGTGCCATCAGCGAAAGGACTAGCGGGGCTGGAGATACGCAGTATTTT.

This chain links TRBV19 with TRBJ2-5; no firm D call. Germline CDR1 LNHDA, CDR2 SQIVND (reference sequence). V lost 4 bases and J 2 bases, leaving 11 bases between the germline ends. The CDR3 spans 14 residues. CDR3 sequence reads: CASSKTDIQETQYF. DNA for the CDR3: TGTGCCAGTAGTAAAACAGACATTCAAGAGACCCAGTACTTC.

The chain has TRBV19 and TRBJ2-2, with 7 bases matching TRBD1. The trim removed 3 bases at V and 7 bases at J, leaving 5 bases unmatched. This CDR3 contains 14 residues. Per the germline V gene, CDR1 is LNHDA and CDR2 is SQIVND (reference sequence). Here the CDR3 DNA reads TGTGCCAGTAGTATCGACAGGGTTGACGGGGAGCTGTTTTTT. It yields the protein CASSIDRVDGELFF.

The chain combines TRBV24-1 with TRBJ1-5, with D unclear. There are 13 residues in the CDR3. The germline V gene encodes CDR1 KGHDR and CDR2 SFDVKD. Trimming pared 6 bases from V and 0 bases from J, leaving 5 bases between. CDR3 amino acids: CATSRSSNQPQHF. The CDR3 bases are TGTGCCACCAGTAGGAGTAGCAATCAGCCCCAGCATTTT.

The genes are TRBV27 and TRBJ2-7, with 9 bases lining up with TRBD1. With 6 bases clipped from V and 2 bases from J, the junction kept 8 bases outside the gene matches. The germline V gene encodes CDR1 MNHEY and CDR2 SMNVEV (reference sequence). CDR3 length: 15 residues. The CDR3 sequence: CASSPLGTGTYEQYF. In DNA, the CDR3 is TGTGCCAGCAGCCCTTTAGGGACAGGGACCTACGAGCAGTACTTC.

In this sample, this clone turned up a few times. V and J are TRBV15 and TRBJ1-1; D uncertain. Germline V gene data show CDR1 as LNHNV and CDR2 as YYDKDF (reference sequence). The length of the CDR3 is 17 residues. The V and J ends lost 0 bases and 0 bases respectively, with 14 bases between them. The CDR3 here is CATSRDSIAGLNTEAFF. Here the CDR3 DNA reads TGTGCCACCAGCAGAGATTCGATTGCAGGCTTGAACACTGAAGCTTTCTTT.

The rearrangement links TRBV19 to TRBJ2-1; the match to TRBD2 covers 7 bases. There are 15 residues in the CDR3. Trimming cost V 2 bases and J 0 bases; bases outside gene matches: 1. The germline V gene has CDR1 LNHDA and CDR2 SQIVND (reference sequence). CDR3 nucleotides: TGTGCCAGTAGTATAACGGGGGGCTCCTACAATGAGCAGTTCTTC. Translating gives CASSITGGSYNEQFF. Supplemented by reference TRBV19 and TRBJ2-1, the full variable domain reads DGGITQSPKYLFRKEGQNVTLSCEQNLNHDAMYWYRQDPGQGLRLIYYSQIVNDFQKGDIAEGYSVSREKKESFPLTVTSAQKNPTAFYLCASSITGGSYNEQFFGPGTRLTVL.

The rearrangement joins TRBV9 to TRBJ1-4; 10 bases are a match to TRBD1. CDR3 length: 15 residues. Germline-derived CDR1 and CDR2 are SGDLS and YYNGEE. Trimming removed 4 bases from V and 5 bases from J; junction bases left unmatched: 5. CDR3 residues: CASSTWTGGNEKLFF. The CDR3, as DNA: TGTGCCAGCAGCACATGGACAGGGGGAAATGAAAAACTGTTTTTT.

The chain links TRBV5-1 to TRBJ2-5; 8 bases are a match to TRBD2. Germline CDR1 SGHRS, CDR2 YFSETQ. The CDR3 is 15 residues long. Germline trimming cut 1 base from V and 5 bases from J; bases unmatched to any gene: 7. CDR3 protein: CASSLNGGALETQYF. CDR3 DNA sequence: TGCGCCAGCAGCTTGAACGGGGGGGCTTTGGAGACCCAGTACTTC.

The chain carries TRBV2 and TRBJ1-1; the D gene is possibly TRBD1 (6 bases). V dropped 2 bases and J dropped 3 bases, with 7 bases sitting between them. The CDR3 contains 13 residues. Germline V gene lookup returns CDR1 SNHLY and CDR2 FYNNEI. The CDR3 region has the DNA TGTGCCAGCAGTGAAAACAGGGACACTGAAGCTTTCTTT. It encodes CASSENRDTEAFF.

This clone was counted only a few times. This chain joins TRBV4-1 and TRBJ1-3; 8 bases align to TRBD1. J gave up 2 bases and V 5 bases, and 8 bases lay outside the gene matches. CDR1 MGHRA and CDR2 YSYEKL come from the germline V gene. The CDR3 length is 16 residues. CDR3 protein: CASSNSDRGAGNTIYF. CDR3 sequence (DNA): TGCGCCAGCAGCAATTCAGACAGGGGAGCTGGAAACACCATATATTTT.

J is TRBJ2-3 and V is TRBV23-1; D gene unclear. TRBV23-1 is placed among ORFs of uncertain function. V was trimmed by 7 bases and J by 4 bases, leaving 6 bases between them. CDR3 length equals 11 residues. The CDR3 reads CASKLADTQYF. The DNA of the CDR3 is TGCGCCAGCAAGCTGGCAGATACGCAGTATTTT.

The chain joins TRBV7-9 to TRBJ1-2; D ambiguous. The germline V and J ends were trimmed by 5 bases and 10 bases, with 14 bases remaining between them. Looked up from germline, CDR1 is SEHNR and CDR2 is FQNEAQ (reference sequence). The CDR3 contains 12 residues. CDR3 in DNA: TGTGCCAGCAGCCCCCCCGGTAGCGACTACACCTTC. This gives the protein CASSPPGSDYTF.